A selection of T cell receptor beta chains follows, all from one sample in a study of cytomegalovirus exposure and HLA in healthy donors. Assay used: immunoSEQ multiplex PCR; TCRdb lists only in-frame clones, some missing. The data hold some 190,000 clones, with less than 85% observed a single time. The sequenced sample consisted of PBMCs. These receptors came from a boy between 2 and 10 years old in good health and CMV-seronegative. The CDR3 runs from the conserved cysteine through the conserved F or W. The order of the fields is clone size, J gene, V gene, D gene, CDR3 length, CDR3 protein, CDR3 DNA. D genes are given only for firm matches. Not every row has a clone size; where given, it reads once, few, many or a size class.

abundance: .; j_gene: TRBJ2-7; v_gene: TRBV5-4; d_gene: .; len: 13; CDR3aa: CASSLFLTGEQYF; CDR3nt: TGTGCCAGCAGCTTGTTCCTAACAGGCGAGCAGTACTTC
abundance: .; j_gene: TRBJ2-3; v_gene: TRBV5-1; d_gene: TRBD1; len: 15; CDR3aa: CASSLGGTGSDTQYF; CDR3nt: TGCGCCAGCAGCTTAGGCGGGACAGGATCAGATACGCAGTATTTT
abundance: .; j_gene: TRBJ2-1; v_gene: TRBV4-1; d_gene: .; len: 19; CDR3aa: CASSLRDRPLLSSYNEQFF; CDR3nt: TGCGCCAGCAGCCTGCGGGACAGACCATTACTGAGCTCCTACAATGAGCAGTTCTTC
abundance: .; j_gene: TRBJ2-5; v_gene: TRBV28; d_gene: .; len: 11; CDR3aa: CASRQGGTQYF; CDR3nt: TGTGCCAGCAGACAAGGGGGGACCCAGTACTTC
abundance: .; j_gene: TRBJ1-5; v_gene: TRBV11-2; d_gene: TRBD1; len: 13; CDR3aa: CASSPDRVQPQHF; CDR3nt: TGTGCCAGCAGCCCAGACAGGGTGCAGCCCCAGCATTTT
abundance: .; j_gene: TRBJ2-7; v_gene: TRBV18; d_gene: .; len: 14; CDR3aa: CASSTEGIGYEQYF; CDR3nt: TGTGCCAGCTCAACCGAGGGAATTGGCTACGAGCAGTACTTC
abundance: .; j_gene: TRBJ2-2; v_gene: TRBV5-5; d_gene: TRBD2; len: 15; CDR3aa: CASSLASGGAGELFF; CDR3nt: TGTGCCAGCAGCTTGGCCAGCGGGGGGGCTGGGGAGCTGTTTTTT
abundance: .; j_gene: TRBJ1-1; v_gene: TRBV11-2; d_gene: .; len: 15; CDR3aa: CASSLGAGMNTEAFF; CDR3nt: TGTGCCAGCAGCTTAGGGGCAGGGATGAACACTGAAGCTTTCTTT
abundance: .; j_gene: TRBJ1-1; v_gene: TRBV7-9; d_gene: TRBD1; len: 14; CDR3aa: CASSVGQGNTEAFF; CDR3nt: TGTGCCAGCAGCGTGGGACAGGGTAACACTGAAGCTTTCTTT
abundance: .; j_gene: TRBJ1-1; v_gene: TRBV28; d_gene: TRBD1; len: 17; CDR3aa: CASSLLLGQAMNTEAFF; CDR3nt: TGTGCCAGCAGCCTCCTCCTTGGACAGGCCATGAACACTGAAGCTTTCTTT
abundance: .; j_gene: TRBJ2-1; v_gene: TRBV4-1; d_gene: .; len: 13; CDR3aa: CASSQDLDRFSFF; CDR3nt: TGCGCCAGCAGCCAAGATCTAGATCGGTTCTCGTTCTTC
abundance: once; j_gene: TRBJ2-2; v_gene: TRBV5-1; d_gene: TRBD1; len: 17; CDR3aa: CASSSLPGQGPTGELFF; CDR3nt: TGCGCCAGCAGCTCCTTACCGGGACAGGGTCCCACCGGGGAGCTGTTTTTT
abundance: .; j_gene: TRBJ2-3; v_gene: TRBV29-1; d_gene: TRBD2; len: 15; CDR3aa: CSVEGLAGFTDTQYF; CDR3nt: TGCAGCGTTGAGGGGTTAGCGGGGTTCACAGATACGCAGTATTTT
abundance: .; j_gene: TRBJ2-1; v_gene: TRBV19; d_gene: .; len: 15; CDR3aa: CASTMRRSSYNEQFF; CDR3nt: TGTGCCAGTACCATGCGGCGTAGCTCCTACAATGAGCAGTTCTTC
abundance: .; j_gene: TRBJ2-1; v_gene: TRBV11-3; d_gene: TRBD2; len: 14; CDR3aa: CASRRSGGAHEQFF; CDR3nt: TGTGCCAGCAGACGCAGCGGGGGGGCCCATGAGCAGTTCTTC
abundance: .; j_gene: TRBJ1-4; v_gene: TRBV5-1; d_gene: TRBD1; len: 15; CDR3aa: CASSGQGATNEKLFF; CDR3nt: TGCGCCAGCAGCGGGCAGGGGGCAACTAATGAAAAACTGTTTTTT
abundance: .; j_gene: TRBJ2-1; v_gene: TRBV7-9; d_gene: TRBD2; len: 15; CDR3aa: CASSFSGTSGPEQFF; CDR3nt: TGTGCCAGCAGCTTTTCCGGGACTAGCGGGCCGGAGCAGTTCTTC
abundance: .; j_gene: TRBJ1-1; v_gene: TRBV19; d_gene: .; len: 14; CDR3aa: CASSMPLANTEAFF; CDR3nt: TGTGCCAGTAGTATGCCACTTGCGAACACTGAAGCTTTCTTT
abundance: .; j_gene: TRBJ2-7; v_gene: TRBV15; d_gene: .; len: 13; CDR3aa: CATSIIPGPEQYF; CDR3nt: TGTGCCACCAGCATTATCCCCGGTCCTGAGCAGTACTTC
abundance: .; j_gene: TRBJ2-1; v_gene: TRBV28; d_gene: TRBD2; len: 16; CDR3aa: CASSSGGEGGLNEQFF; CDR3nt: TGTGCCAGCAGTTCCGGCGGGGAGGGAGGCCTCAATGAGCAGTTCTTC
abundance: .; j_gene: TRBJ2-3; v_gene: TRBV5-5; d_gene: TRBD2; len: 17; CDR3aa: CASSLLGSGGGTDTQYF; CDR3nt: TGTGCCAGCAGCTTGTTGGGTAGCGGGGGGGGCACAGATACGCAGTATTTT
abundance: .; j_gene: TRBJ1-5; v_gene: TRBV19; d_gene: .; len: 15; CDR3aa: CASSIVQGADQPQHF; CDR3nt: TGTGCCAGTAGTATCGTACAGGGAGCGGATCAGCCCCAGCATTTT